The clone carrying this T cell receptor (beta chain) was detected many times. The antigen remains undetermined. Germline V gene sequence: CDR1 DFQATT, CDR2 SNEGSKA (reference sequence). V trimming: 2 bases; J trimming: 2 bases; junction bases outside the gene matches: 15. The CDR3 extends over 18 amino acids. The sample's time point: newly diagnosed GD, antithyroid drugs for less than 3 months. PBMC-extracted RNA yielded the TCR library. Library construction for TCR beta used iRepertoire HTBI primers and Arm-PCR of CDR3 regions. TCRdb re-called the multiplex PCR reads through MiXCR, storing one row per CDR3 protein. The profile covers roughly 610,000 distinct CDR3 sequences, with more than 15% appearing a single time and approximately 12% taken by the ten largest. The sample is drawn from a study of regulatory T cells in long-lasting Graves disease. Study-wide results and limits: Lower TCR diversity characterized persistent Graves' patients relative to newly diagnosed patients. Persistent disease favored TRBV28, TRBJ1-2 and TRBJ2-5.

The same specimen was also included in a second study, on T cells in Graves' hyperthyroidism and ophthalmopathy. That work adds: Newly diagnosed hyperthyroidism, duration under 2 months, in patients aged 18 to 65.

This rearrangement joins TRBV20-1 to TRBJ2-5; 9 bases are a match to TRBD2. Source: peripheral blood mononuclear cells (PBMCs), taken at new diagnosis, from a patient treated with antithyroid drugs. The sequence derives from a man aged 18 to 29 with Graves disease. CDR3 sequence reads: CSARTQGFAGGGQETQYF. The CDR3 DNA reads as TGCAGTGCTAGAACACAGGGGTTCGCGGGAGGGGGGCAAGAGACCCAGTACTTC.